These 7 T cell receptor beta chains were sequenced from one sample in a study of T cell changes during pregnancy in multiple sclerosis. Measured with immunoSEQ multiplex PCR; TCRdb has only the in-frame clones, and not every one. The table lists 45,000 to 55,000 clones, about 93% of them singletons. The sequenced sample was CD4+ T cells from peripheral blood mononuclear cells, obtained after pregnancy. These receptors all stem from a female donor in good health, enrolled as a control in a pregnancy study.

J is TRBJ2-5 and V is TRBV5-1, with 9 nucleotides matching TRBD2. CDR3 length equals 15 residues. With 4 bases clipped from V and 1 base from J, the junction kept 5 bases outside the gene matches. From germline, CDR1 is SGHRS and CDR2 YFSETQ. The CDR3 spells CASSQGLAAQETQYF. The CDR3 DNA is TGCGCCAGCAGCCAGGGACTAGCTGCCCAAGAGACCCAGTACTTC.

This chain uses TRBV5-1 with TRBJ2-1, with 8 bases identical to TRBD2. There are 13 residues in the CDR3. V shed 0 bases and J 8 bases; nucleotides not matched to a gene: 1. Germline CDR1 and CDR2: SGHRS and YFSETQ. Written as DNA, the CDR3 is TGCGCCAGCAGCTTGGAGGGACTAGATGAGCAGTTCTTC. As protein: CASSLEGLDEQFF.

The rearrangement links TRBV27 to TRBJ2-3, with 12 bases matching TRBD2. Germline V CDR1 and CDR2: MNHEY, SMNVEV (reference sequence). The CDR3 covers 14 residues. V trimming: 4 bases; J trimming: 6 bases; junction bases outside the gene matches: 2. This chain's CDR3 is CASSYGTSGDTQYF. The CDR3 nucleotides read TGTGCCAGCAGTTACGGGACTAGCGGGGATACGCAGTATTTT.

The CDR3 protein is CASRPAQAGNEQFF. The CDR3 coding sequence is TGTGCCAGCAGACCCGCACAGGCAGGAAATGAGCAGTTCTTC. The J gene is TRBJ2-1, the V gene TRBV19; weak D call: TRBD1 (5 bases). Trimming removed 9 bases at V and 7 bases at J, with 19 bases between. CDR1 LNHDA and CDR2 SQIVND come from the germline V gene (reference sequence). The CDR3 is 14 residues long.

This chain connects TRBV19 to TRBJ2-7; 9 positions agree with TRBD1. V was clipped by 3 bases and J by 5 bases; unmatched bases: 5. The CDR3 extends over 14 amino acids. From germline, CDR1 is LNHDA and CDR2 SQIVND (reference sequence). The DNA for the CDR3 is TGTGCCAGTAGTATTGGGGACAGGGTCCACGAGCAGTACTTC. It yields the protein CASSIGDRVHEQYF.

The rearrangement uses TRBV30 and TRBJ2-1; 9 bases line up with TRBD2. CDR3 length: 14 amino acids. The germline V gene has CDR1 GTSNPN and CDR2 SVGIG (reference sequence). Unmatched junction bases numbered 6, after V lost 0 bases and J lost 9 bases. The CDR3 bases are TGTGCCTGGAGTGTAGGGGCGCGGGGGGGTGAGCAGTTCTTC. The encoded protein is CAWSVGARGGEQFF.

The genes are TRBV28 and TRBJ2-4; 7 bases align to TRBD1. The germline gives CDR1 MDHEN, CDR2 SYDVKM. With 6 bases clipped from V and 5 bases from J, the junction kept 4 bases outside the gene matches. The CDR3 has 13 amino acids. The CDR3 coding sequence is TGTGCCAGCAGATGGACAGGTCAAAACATTCAGTACTTC. Translated, it gives CASRWTGQNIQYF.